Given below is one T cell receptor (beta chain) in context. Its antigen is still unknown. The entry originates in a study of shared clonotypes between healthy human individuals. Study-wide results and caveats: Naive CD4 clonotypes overlapped across a few donors at around 4.7%.

TCRdb keeps only in-frame clones here, not all; method: immunoSEQ multiplex PCR. The profile shows hundreds of thousands of clones, 73% of them singletons. The CDR3 has 16 amino acids. V gave up 4 bases and J gave up 2 bases; unmatched junction bases: 4. In germline, CDR1 is SGDLS, CDR2 YYNGEE. The chain carries TRBV9 and TRBJ2-5; 14 nucleotides match TRBD2. The receptor was isolated from a young woman in good health. Sequencing was performed on memory CD4+ T cells sorted from blood. Stated subset: CD45RA-negative fraction. The CDR3 nucleotides read TGTGCCAGCAGCCCTGGGACTAGCGGGAGACAAGAGACCCAGTACTTC. Protein product: CASSPGTSGRQETQYF.